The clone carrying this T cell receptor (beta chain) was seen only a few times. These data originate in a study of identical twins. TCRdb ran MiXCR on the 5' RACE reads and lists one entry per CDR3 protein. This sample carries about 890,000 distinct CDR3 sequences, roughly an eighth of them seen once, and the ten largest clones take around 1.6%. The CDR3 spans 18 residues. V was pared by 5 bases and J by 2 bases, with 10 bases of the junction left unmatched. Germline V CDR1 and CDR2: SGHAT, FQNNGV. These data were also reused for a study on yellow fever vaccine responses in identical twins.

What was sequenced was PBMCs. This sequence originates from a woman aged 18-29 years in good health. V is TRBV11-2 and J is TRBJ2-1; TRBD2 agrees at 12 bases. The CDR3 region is CASSLRRTSGATYNEQFF. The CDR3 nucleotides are TGTGCCAGCAGCCTACGGAGGACTAGCGGGGCCACCTACAATGAGCAGTTCTTC.